The 22 T cell receptor beta chains below all came from one sample that was sequenced in a study of shared clonotypes between healthy human individuals. Method: immunoSEQ multiplex PCR; TCRdb's copy keeps in-frame clones and lacks some. Of 950,000 to 1,300,000 clones in the sample, roughly 80% were seen once. The specimen sequenced was memory CD4+ T cells sorted from blood. The subset is: CD45RA-negative fraction. These receptors were taken from a man aged 18 to 35 in good health.

This clone was recorded many times. V and J are TRBV21-1 and TRBJ2-3; the table's TRBD2 call for D was not verified on the DNA. TRBV21-1 is a known pseudogene. The CDR3 spans 18 residues. The CDR3 sequence: CASSKAPQASGRGDTQYF. The DNA of the CDR3 is TGTGCCAGCAGCAAAGCGCCTCAGGCTAGCGGGAGGGGAGATACGCAGTATTTT.

A remark on this clone: A much larger clone sits a single nucleotide away, making a read error possible. The gene calls are TRBV7-6 and TRBJ2-5; 7 bases match TRBD1. CDR1 is SGHVS, CDR2 FNYEAQ, per germline. J gave up 1 base and V 5 bases, and 4 bases lay outside the gene matches. CDR3 size: 14 residues. The CDR3 DNA is TGTGCCAGCAGCCGAGGGACAGCCCAAGAGACCCAGTACTTC. The encoded protein is CASSRGTAQETQYF.

J is TRBJ2-2 and V is TRBV2; unclear D gene. The ends were cut back, 2 bases at V and 4 bases at J, with 11 bases in the middle. This CDR3 comprises 15 residues. CDR1 is SNHLY and CDR2 is FYNNEI in the germline V gene. The CDR3 protein is CASSEIYIGTGELFF. As DNA, the CDR3 is TGTGCCAGCAGTGAAATCTACATCGGCACCGGGGAGCTGTTTTTT.

The chain joins TRBV4-2 to TRBJ2-3; 8 bases align to TRBD2. This CDR3 region has 17 residues. Germline assignment: CDR1 LGHNA and CDR2 YNFKEQ. The trim removed 4 bases at V and 5 bases at J, leaving 14 bases unmatched. The CDR3 region has the DNA TGTGCCAGCAGCCTACTCCCGAGCGGGGGCTCGGGAGATACGCAGTATTTT. Amino acids: CASSLLPSGGSGDTQYF.

This chain links TRBV5-5 with TRBJ1-1; 11 bases map to TRBD1. In germline, CDR1 is SGHKS, CDR2 YYEKEE (reference sequence). The ends lost 0 bases at V and 5 bases at J; junction bases unmatched: 9. The CDR3 spans 17 residues. CDR3 nucleotides: TGTGCCAGCAGCTTGGCCGTAGGGACAGGGGGTAGGACTGAAGCTTTCTTT. Residues: CASSLAVGTGGRTEAFF.

This clone was seen only once. A far larger clone is one base from this, pointing to a likely read error. Other DNA sequences of this sample code for an identical CDR3. The chain joins TRBV11-3 to TRBJ2-3; 7 bases line up with TRBD2. The CDR3 spans 14 residues. V lost 1 base and J lost 4; bases outside the gene matches: 2. The germline V gene has CDR1 SGHNT and CDR2 YENEEA. The CDR3 DNA reads as TGTGCCAGCAGCTTAGGAGGACTAGCAGATACGCAGTATTTT. Encoded protein: CASSLGGLADTQYF.

The CDR3 DNA reads TGTGCCAGCAGCCTTAGCTTGTGGACCTACGAGCAGTACTTC. This translates into CASSLSLWTYEQYF. The chain is built from TRBV14 and TRBJ2-7; no clear D gene. The CDR3 has 14 residues. V was trimmed by 4 bases and J by 2 bases, leaving 12 bases between them. Germline V gives CDR1 SGHDN, CDR2 FVKESK.

V gene TRBV18 combines with J gene TRBJ2-7; 9 bases are shared with TRBD1. This CDR3 has 15 residues. CDR1 and CDR2 (germline): KGHSH, LQKENI. V was clipped by 6 bases and J by 3 bases; unmatched bases: 9. CDR3 coding DNA: TGTGCCAGCTCCCCGGGACAGGGCAACCTCTACGAGCAGTACTTC. It codes for CASSPGQGNLYEQYF.

The chain uses TRBV9 and TRBJ1-1, with D unresolved. Trimming stripped 0 bases from V and 5 bases from J, with 11 bases between. The CDR3 covers 14 residues. The germline V gene has CDR1 SGDLS and CDR2 YYNGEE. This chain's CDR3 is CASSVDPMGTEAFF. CDR3 nucleotide sequence: TGTGCCAGCAGCGTAGATCCTATGGGGACTGAAGCTTTCTTT.

The chain has TRBV7-2 and TRBJ1-1; TRBD1 matches 8 bases. Germline CDR1 SGHTA, CDR2 FQGNSA. CDR3 length equals 16 residues. Germline trimming cut 4 bases from V and 2 bases from J; bases unmatched to any gene: 9. This chain's CDR3 is CASSWAQGEVNTEAFF. The CDR3 DNA sequence: TGTGCCAGCAGCTGGGCACAGGGGGAGGTTAACACTGAAGCTTTCTTT.

There are many counts of this clone. One junction end does not reproduce the germline sequence, and a read error may be involved. The chain joins TRBV2 to TRBJ2-3; 11 positions agree with TRBD2. The CDR3 covers 16 residues. CDR1 SNHLY and CDR2 FYNNEI come from the germline V gene. CDR3 region: CASSEASGRTADTQYF. CDR3 coding DNA: TGTGCCAGCAGCGAAGCTAGCGGGAGGACAGCAGATACGCAGTATTTT.

Turning to this clone: Other DNA sequences in this specimen translate into the identical CDR3. The rearrangement links TRBV4-1 to TRBJ2-7, with D possibly TRBD2 on 7 matching bases. This CDR3 is 16 amino acids long. The V gene lost 0 bases and the J gene lost 4 bases, with 16 bases spanning the gap. From germline, CDR1 is MGHRA and CDR2 YSYEKL. In nucleotides, the CDR3 is TGCGCCAGCAGCCAAGATTGGGGGGGGGCGGCTTACGAGCAGTACTTC. This codes for CASSQDWGGAAYEQYF.

Comments on this clone: Additional DNA sequences in this sample encode the identical CDR3. The CDR3 spells CASSFAGITDTQYF. The CDR3 DNA follows: TGTGCCAGCAGTTTTGCGGGCATCACAGATACGCAGTATTTT. V and J are TRBV28 and TRBJ2-3; possibly TRBD2 for D (5 bases). The CDR3 is 14 amino acids. Trimming shortened V by 3 bases and J by 2 bases, and 9 bases separated the two germline ends. CDR1 MDHEN and CDR2 SYDVKM come from the germline V gene.

V is TRBV7-9 and J is TRBJ1-1; 12 positions match TRBD1. Germline V CDR1 and CDR2: SEHNR, FQNEAQ (reference sequence). The CDR3 loop spans 15 amino acids. V dropped 4 bases and J dropped 3; count of bases not matched to a gene: 3. The CDR3 spells CASSWDRGLHTEAFF. For the CDR3, the DNA is TGTGCCAGCAGCTGGGACAGGGGGCTTCACACTGAAGCTTTCTTT.

The V gene is TRBV29-1, the J gene TRBJ2-3; 8 bases agree with TRBD1. The J segment lost 3 bases and the V segment lost 7 bases, leaving 9 bases of the junction unmatched. Germline CDR1 and CDR2: SQVTM and ANQGSEA. This CDR3 region has 14 residues. The CDR3 sequence is CSATGTGGTDTQYF. The CDR3 bases are TGCAGCGCAACCGGGACAGGAGGGACAGATACGCAGTATTTT.

As concerns this clone: Additional DNA sequences in this sample encode the identical CDR3. The chain recombines TRBV7-2 with TRBJ1-2, with D possibly TRBD1 on 6 matching bases. The ends were cut back, 5 bases at V and 1 base at J, with 11 bases in the middle. The CDR3 contains 14 residues. From germline, CDR1 is SGHTA and CDR2 FQGNSA. CDR3 nucleotides: TGTGCCAGCAGCCCACGGACAGATAACTATGGCTACACCTTC. Translation gives CASSPRTDNYGYTF.

The chain joins TRBV5-1 to TRBJ2-2; 7 bases fit TRBD1. J lost 7 bases, V lost 4 bases, and 10 bases had no gene match. Per germline, CDR1 SGHRS and CDR2 YFSETQ. The CDR3 loop spans 15 amino acids. CDR3 loop: CASSPDRVIGGELFF. The CDR3 coding sequence is TGCGCCAGCAGCCCTGACAGGGTGATAGGCGGGGAGCTGTTTTTT.

The chain joins TRBV5-6 to TRBJ2-7, with 11 bases matching TRBD2. V lost 4 bases and J lost 3; bases outside the gene matches: 12. From germline, CDR1 is SGHDT and CDR2 YYEEEE. The CDR3 consists of 17 residues. The CDR3 coding sequence is TGTGCCAGCAGCCAACCCCCGGGACTAGCGGTGGTCTACGAGCAGTACTTC. It translates to CASSQPPGLAVVYEQYF.

This chain joins TRBV5-1 and TRBJ2-5, with 8 positions matching TRBD2. Unmatched junction bases numbered 3, after V lost 1 base and J lost 4 bases. Germline values: CDR1 SGHRS, CDR2 YFSETQ. This CDR3 spans 14 amino acids. The CDR3 sequence is CASSLKTSAETQYF. The CDR3, as DNA: TGCGCCAGCAGCTTGAAGACTAGCGCAGAGACCCAGTACTTC.

The rearrangement joins TRBV19 to TRBJ2-5; D is possibly TRBD2 (6 bases). Germline V gene sequence: CDR1 LNHDA, CDR2 SQIVND (reference sequence). The CDR3 runs 14 residues. Deletions cut 10 bases from V and 4 bases from J, with 19 bases between. The CDR3 bases are TGTGCCATCCTCCTCGGGGGAGAGAGAGAGACCCAGTACTTC. It translates to CAILLGGERETQYF.

This rearrangement joins TRBV29-1 to TRBJ2-4; 8 nucleotides align to TRBD1. V trimming: 6 bases; J trimming: 0 bases; junction bases outside the gene matches: 4. CDR3 length equals 14 residues. In germline, CDR1 is SQVTM, CDR2 ANQGSEA. CDR3 loop: CSVLDREAKNIQYF. In DNA, the CDR3 is TGCAGCGTGCTGGACAGGGAAGCCAAAAACATTCAGTACTTC.

This sequence joins TRBV29-1 and TRBJ1-4; no firm D call. There are 10 residues in the CDR3. Germline CDR1 and CDR2: SQVTM and ANQGSEA. Trimming shortened V by 7 bases and J by 10 bases, and 10 bases separated the two germline ends. The CDR3, as DNA: TGCAGCGCCGAGGCTGGAAAACTGTTTTTT. Translation: CSAEAGKLFF.